The 27 T cell receptor beta chains reported below all come from one sample, sequenced in a study of blood T cell repertoires in COVID-19. The table came from immunoSEQ multiplex PCR; TCRdb's copy has only in-frame clones and leaves some out. The sample includes some 110,000 clones, over 75% of them seen just once. Specimen: peripheral blood. The receptors originated from a man aged 50-60 years with acute or convalescent COVID-19.

For the CDR3, the DNA is TGTGCCAGCAGCTTCGGACTAGCGGCCGGGGAGCTGTTTTTT. Translated: CASSFGLAAGELFF. This chain connects TRBV9 to TRBJ2-2, with 10 bases lining up with TRBD2. The germline CDR1 and CDR2 sequences are SGDLS and YYNGEE. CDR3 length: 14 residues. V was pared by 4 bases and J by 6 bases, with 3 bases of the junction left unmatched.

V and J are TRBV25-1 and TRBJ2-6, with D perhaps matching TRBD1 (6 bases). The CDR3 totals 15 residues. Germline CDR1 and CDR2: MGHDK and SYGVNS. V dropped 4 bases and J dropped 2 bases, with 9 bases sitting between them. The CDR3 loop is CASSAQGAGANVLTF. The DNA of the CDR3 is TGTGCCAGCAGTGCACAGGGAGCTGGGGCCAACGTCCTGACTTTC. The whole variable domain, filled in from reference TRBV25-1 and TRBJ2-6, reads EADIYQTPRYLVIGTGKKITLECSQTMGHDKMYWYQQDPGMELHLIHYSYGVNSTEKGDLSSESTVSRIRTEHFPLTLESARPSHTSQYLCASSAQGAGANVLTFGAGSRLTVL.

The rearrangement joins TRBV2 to TRBJ2-1, with D possibly being TRBD2 (5 bases). This CDR3 comprises 15 residues. Trimming shortened V by 5 bases and J by 10 bases, and 21 bases separated the two germline ends. Germline V gene lookup returns CDR1 SNHLY and CDR2 FYNNEI. The CDR3 here is CASSSNPHDGGEQFF. CDR3 bases: TGTGCCAGCAGTTCCAATCCGCATGACGGAGGAGAGCAGTTCTTC.

This clone turned up a few times. This chain links TRBV5-1 with TRBJ2-4; no reliable D call. Trimming took 5 bases from V and 6 from J, leaving 12 bases between them. This CDR3 has 13 residues. Germline V gene lookup returns CDR1 SGHRS and CDR2 YFSETQ. CDR3: CASRRVPGNIQYF. The CDR3 nucleotides are TGCGCCAGCAGACGGGTTCCCGGAAACATTCAGTACTTC.

The chain couples TRBV7-6 to TRBJ2-1; 7 bases match TRBD2. V was pared by 5 bases and J by 6 bases, with 13 bases of the junction left unmatched. This CDR3 spans 16 amino acids. Germline V gives CDR1 SGHVS, CDR2 FNYEAQ. CDR3 loop: CASSRRGDTSFNEQFF. DNA for the CDR3: TGTGCCAGCAGCCGCCGGGGGGATACTAGTTTCAATGAGCAGTTCTTC.

This clone showed up just a few times. The chain uses TRBV14 and TRBJ2-7; tentative D call: TRBD1 (6 bases). This CDR3 is 15 amino acids long. Trimming left V 2 bases short and J 7 bases short, with 18 bases between. CDR1 SGHDN and CDR2 FVKESK come from the germline V gene. This CDR3 reads CASSQTGSREWEQYF. The CDR3 coding sequence is TGTGCCAGCAGCCAAACAGGGTCCAGGGAGTGGGAGCAGTACTTC.

This sequence joins TRBV6-5 and TRBJ1-5; 10 bases are shared with TRBD1. CDR1 is MNHEY and CDR2 is SVGAGI in the germline V gene. The CDR3 has 15 residues. V shed 5 bases and J 5 bases; nucleotides not matched to a gene: 6. CDR3: CASSMTGGYDQPQHF. The CDR3 DNA sequence: TGTGCCAGCAGTATGACAGGGGGCTACGATCAGCCCCAGCATTTT.

This chain joins TRBV5-4 and TRBJ1-3; D remains ambiguous. V lost 1 base, J lost 0 bases, and 14 bases lay in between. This CDR3 contains 17 residues. CDR1 is SGHNT, CDR2 YYREEE, per germline (reference sequence). Written as DNA, the CDR3 is TGTGCCAGCAGCTTGTTAACAGCAAGTAGCTCTGGAAACACCATATATTTT. This sequence encodes CASSLLTASSSGNTIYF.

The J gene is TRBJ1-5, the V gene TRBV12-3 or TRBV12-4; no clear D gene. V was clipped by 3 bases and J by 5 bases, with 5 bases between them. The CDR3 has 12 amino acids. The CDR3 coding sequence is TGTGCCAGCAGTTTGAGGGATCAGCCCCAGCATTTT. Its protein is CASSLRDQPQHF.

This clone was counted a few times. The chain carries TRBV11-3 and TRBJ1-2, with D tentatively TRBD1 (6 bases). The germline CDR1 and CDR2 sequences are SGHNT and YENEEA. The CDR3 covers 19 residues. Trimming took off 2 bases at V and 7 bases at J, with 29 bases between the two ends. The CDR3 DNA follows: TGTGCCAGCAGCTTATTGCTCTCCAATCAGGGGCAGGGGTTTGTTGGCTACACCTTC. Encoded protein: CASSLLLSNQGQGFVGYTF.

The chain is built from TRBV12-3 or TRBV12-4 and TRBJ2-1; 11 bases are shared with TRBD2. This CDR3 spans 13 amino acids. The trim removed 2 bases at V and 9 bases at J, leaving 0 bases unmatched. The CDR3 is CASSLLAGGEQFF. Here the CDR3 DNA reads TGTGCCAGCAGTTTACTAGCGGGAGGTGAGCAGTTCTTC.

This chain joins TRBV19 and TRBJ2-7, with 9 positions matching TRBD1. The length of the CDR3 is 13 residues. The V gene end was trimmed by 5 bases and the J gene end by 7 bases; junction bases not matched to a gene: 6. Germline CDR1 reads LNHDA; CDR2 reads SQIVND (reference sequence). The CDR3 nucleotides are TGTGCCAGTAGTGGAACAGGGGGCGGTGAGCAGTACTTC. Its translation: CASSGTGGGEQYF. The full variable domain, completed using reference TRBV19 and TRBJ2-7, is DGGITQSPKYLFRKEGQNVTLSCEQNLNHDAMYWYRQDPGQGLRLIYYSQIVNDFQKGDIAEGYSVSREKKESFPLTVTSAQKNPTAFYLCASSGTGGGEQYFGPGTRLTVT.

This clone was observed a single time. The chain couples TRBV18 to TRBJ2-1, with 8 bases aligning to TRBD2. Germline-derived CDR1 and CDR2 are KGHSH and LQKENI. The CDR3 has 15 amino acids. V gave up 3 bases and J gave up 8 bases; unmatched junction bases: 9. This CDR3 is CASSPVAGPGDEQFF. The CDR3 region has the DNA TGTGCCAGCTCACCCGTAGCGGGGCCCGGGGATGAGCAGTTCTTC.

The rearrangement links TRBV7-6 to TRBJ2-6, with TRBD2 identical over 8 bases. This CDR3 region has 20 residues. Germline V gene data show CDR1 as SGHVS and CDR2 as FNYEAQ. V lost 5 bases to trimming and J lost 0 bases; unmatched junction nucleotides: 15. The CDR3 sequence: CASSPRRAGATSSGANVLTF. The CDR3, as DNA: TGTGCCAGCAGCCCGCGAAGAGCGGGAGCCACGAGCTCTGGGGCCAACGTCCTGACTTTC.

The chain is built from TRBV7-3 and TRBJ1-1; D gene uncertain. Germline V gene sequence: CDR1 SGHTA, CDR2 FQGTGA. V lost 0 bases, J lost 7 bases, and 9 bases lay in between. The CDR3 spans 13 residues. CDR3 amino acids: CASSLTLADEAFF. DNA for the CDR3: TGTGCCAGCAGCTTAACGTTGGCAGATGAAGCTTTCTTT.

This sequence joins TRBV6-2 or TRBV6-3 and TRBJ2-2; 9 bases align to TRBD2. Germline V CDR1 and CDR2: MNHEY, SVGEGT. The CDR3 consists of 16 residues. V gave up 4 bases and J gave up 5 bases; unmatched junction bases: 8. The CDR3 region has the DNA TGTGCCAGCAGTTCCCTAGCGGGGAGTCTGACCGGGGAGCTGTTTTTT. This codes for CASSSLAGSLTGELFF.

This clone was detected once. The rearrangement joins TRBV19 to TRBJ1-2; 9 bases are shared with TRBD1. The CDR3 length is 11 residues. Germline V CDR1 and CDR2: LNHDA, SQIVND (reference sequence). Germline trimming cut 9 bases from V and 7 bases from J; bases unmatched to any gene: 3. The CDR3 loop reads CASYRGLGYTF. The CDR3 nucleotides read TGTGCCAGCTACAGGGGGCTTGGCTACACCTTC.

The V gene is TRBV19, the J gene TRBJ2-7; maybe TRBD1 (6 bases). This CDR3 has 14 residues. Trimming pared 5 bases from V and 7 bases from J, leaving 18 bases between. The germline V gene encodes CDR1 LNHDA and CDR2 SQIVND (reference sequence). CDR3: CASSPRTANWEQYF. The CDR3 nucleotides are TGTGCCAGTAGTCCCAGGACAGCTAACTGGGAGCAGTACTTC.

The V and J genes are TRBV19 and TRBJ2-1; D is possibly TRBD2 (6 bases). The CDR3 has 17 amino acids. Germline V gene data show CDR1 as LNHDA and CDR2 as SQIVND (reference sequence). Trimming removed 3 bases from V and 0 bases from J, with 15 bases in between. CDR3 nucleotide sequence: TGTGCCAGTAGTATGGAGGGGCTAGCGACCTCCTACAATGAGCAGTTCTTC. It is translated as CASSMEGLATSYNEQFF.

For the CDR3, the DNA is TGTGCCAGCAGTAAAGACTACACAGATACGCAGTATTTT. This encodes CASSKDYTDTQYF. The chain is built from TRBV3-1 (or the pseudogene TRBV3-2) and TRBJ2-3, with a possible D match to TRBD2 (5 bases). CDR1 is LGHDT and CDR2 is YNNKEL in the germline V gene (reference sequence). Trimming removed 6 bases at V and 2 bases at J, with 9 bases between. This CDR3 contains 13 residues.

The chain combines TRBV12-5 with TRBJ1-2; tentative D call: TRBD1 (6 bases). This CDR3 has 15 residues. Trimming cost V 5 bases and J 7 bases, with 20 bases left between them. Germline-derived CDR1 and CDR2 are LGHNT and FRNRAP. This CDR3 is CASGKLITGGSGYTF. The CDR3 coding sequence is TGTGCTAGTGGTAAACTTATTACGGGGGGCTCTGGCTACACCTTC.

This chain links TRBV7-2 with TRBJ2-2; the D gene is possibly TRBD2 (6 bases). The ends were cut back, 3 bases at V and 5 bases at J, with 16 bases in the middle. Germline V CDR1 and CDR2: SGHTA, FQGNSA. The CDR3 is made up of 16 amino acids. CDR3 nucleotide sequence: TGTGCCAGCAGCTTGGGGGTCGGGAGAGGGACCGGGGAGCTGTTTTTT. This codes for CASSLGVGRGTGELFF.

V and J are TRBV25-1 and TRBJ2-5; D is ambiguous. Trimming pared 5 bases from V and 5 bases from J, leaving 12 bases between. Germline assignment: CDR1 MGHDK and CDR2 SYGVNS. The CDR3 runs 13 residues. CDR3 bases: TGTGCCAGCAGTATATCCGGAGCGGAGACCCAGTACTTC. Translation: CASSISGAETQYF.

The genes are TRBV3-1 (or the pseudogene TRBV3-2) and TRBJ2-7, with D possibly being TRBD2 (5 bases). V lost 3 bases to trimming and J lost 1 base, with 16 bases between them. The CDR3 length is 16 residues. Germline V lookup: CDR1 LGHDT, CDR2 YNNKEL (reference sequence). The CDR3 loop is CASSQGRGAVSYEQYF. The CDR3 DNA is TGTGCCAGCAGCCAGGGGAGAGGAGCGGTATCCTACGAGCAGTACTTC.

The chain is built from TRBV5-1 and TRBJ2-1, with a possible D match to TRBD2 (5 bases). Germline-derived CDR1 and CDR2 are SGHRS and YFSETQ. The CDR3 is made up of 12 amino acids. Trimming shortened V by 4 bases and J by 5 bases, and 7 bases separated the two germline ends. Written as DNA, the CDR3 is TGCGCCAGCAGCCCGACTAACAATGAGCAGTTCTTC. Its translation is CASSPTNNEQFF.

The gene calls are TRBV2 and TRBJ1-4, with D unresolved. From germline, CDR1 is SNHLY and CDR2 FYNNEI. The CDR3 loop spans 14 amino acids. Deletions cut 11 bases from V and 0 bases from J, with 13 bases between. In DNA, the CDR3 is TGTGCCGCGGCCCCCGGAGCAACTAATGAAAAACTGTTTTTT. Translated, it gives CAAAPGATNEKLFF. The variable domain in full, completed from reference TRBV2 and TRBJ1-4, reads EPEVTQTPSHQVTQMGQEVILRCVPISNHLYFYWYRQILGQKVEFLVSFYNNEISEKSEIFDDQFSVERPDGSNFTLKIRSTKLEDSAMYFCAAAPGATNEKLFFGSGTQLSVL.

The chain uses TRBV18 and TRBJ1-5; 7 bases map to TRBD1. Germline CDR1 and CDR2: KGHSH and LQKENI. V lost 6 bases and J lost 3; bases outside the gene matches: 8. CDR3 length equals 15 residues. The CDR3 here is CASSPGTASNQPQHF. The CDR3 nucleotides are TGTGCCAGCTCTCCCGGGACAGCCTCCAATCAGCCCCAGCATTTT.